This T cell receptor beta chain comes out of a study of cytomegalovirus exposure and HLA in healthy donors (dated by TCRdb to 2015 to 2018). Regarding the study in general: An earlier analysis of a few hundred of the donors reported about 300 Gb of sequence data and 117 million unique TCR beta sequences obtained from some 170 million T cells. The number of donors typed differed by locus, with 629-630 for A, B, C, DRB1 and DQB1, roughly 550 for DQA1, 606 for DPA1, and 400 to 490 for DPB1. HLA typing covered class I and class II loci at four-digit resolution. To predict cytomegalovirus infection status, the study brought together high-throughput TCR immunosequencing, statistical association of individual TCRs with disease status, and machine learning. In a later analysis, previously published TCR beta repertoires from several hundred donors were re-analyzed and high-resolution HLA genotyping was added so that TCR occurrence patterns could be studied. The study used immunosequencing to profile the T cell repertoires of approximately 650 subjects and linked those repertoires to cytomegalovirus serostatus. Of the 350 to 450 genotyped donors, approximately 81% were placed in the genetic ancestry cluster associated with self-reported Caucasian donors. The study was designed to test whether signatures of past pathogen exposure could be identified by cataloging public T cell receptors. In a later genetic analysis, genome-wide SNP genotypes for about 55% of the roughly 700 donors were used, and that subset was treated as a discovery cohort. In the later analysis, no new phenotypic data were used to find candidate immune exposures; instead, reliance was placed on TCR beta sequences and their occurrence across donors. Donor age, sex, ethnicity and CMV serostatus were compiled together with the repertoire data. Roughly 5 DR-DQ haplotypes were handled as single units for association and clustering because linkage in the cohort was strong. A separate validation cohort of approximately 130 different subjects was used in addition to the approximately 700-subject first cohort. Every discovery cohort repertoire had been produced on one sequencing platform. An early release that covered approximately 600 HLA-typed donors contained around 330 gigabases of sequencing data and around 80 million unique TCR sequences. Among a few hundred genotyped donors of the cohort, an average of approximately 230,000 unique TCR beta nucleotide sequences were sequenced per donor, roughly 20% of them non-productive. An earlier analysis of 587 of the donors used high-throughput TCR beta sequencing to judge whether each TCR beta V gene segment behaved as functional or pseudogenic.

In total, approximately 610 healthy bone marrow donors made up the cohort. Cohort members were all nominally healthy when sampled, although unrecorded immune exposures were likely present. The donor was CMV seronegative and was included in the group of 352 seronegative cohort members. Every donor gave a peripheral blood sample, and the peripheral blood mononuclear cells from that sample were used for TCR beta sequencing. Genomic DNA extraction from the blood cell samples was performed with the Qiagen DNeasy Blood Extraction Kit. Concerning this clone itself: Its antigen remains unidentified. There are no base qualities to consult, and no much larger clone falls within one base.

The library was generated by the immunoSEQ multiplex PCR assay. A mixture of 60 forward primers for TCR Vbeta segments and 13 reverse primers for TCR Jbeta segments was used in the multiplex PCR. The CDR3 region of rearranged TCR beta genes was amplified from genomic DNA by a multiplex PCR assay. The Illumina HiSeq System was used to sequence the amplified TCR beta libraries as 87-base-pair reads. The study's processing was this. Across the roughly 670 repertoires, a later analysis counted some 81 million unique TCR beta chains, 9 million to 14 million of which were shared by at least two donors. To remove PCR and sequencing errors, raw reads were error-corrected and collapsed into unique sequences using a nearest-neighbor algorithm that merged closely related sequences. To assign V, D and J gene segments, CDR3 sequences were aligned to IMGT reference sequences. Each retained sequence needed at least a six-nucleotide match to both a V gene segment and a J gene segment. A rearrangement was called productive if the CDR3 had no stop codons and remained in frame with V and J, and every other rearrangement was called non-productive. Following IMGT convention, CDR3 was defined as the stretch from the second conserved V-encoded cysteine up to the conserved J-encoded phenylalanine. In an earlier analysis of around 600 of the donors, sequences lacking an unambiguous match to a single V gene segment were excluded. An earlier analysis of several hundred of the donors called V segments functional above 56.7% productive rearrangements and segregating when the between-donor standard deviation exceeded 5%. A statistical classification framework was built to diagnose cytomegalovirus status from the catalog of TCR beta chain sequences. A later analysis assigned V and J genes by comparing TCR nucleotide sequences with IMGT/GENE-DB human TR gene sequences. Using the TCRdist pipeline, a later analysis assigned CDR3 sequences along with most-parsimonious VDJ recombination scenarios. In a later analysis, each TCR beta chain was defined by its CDR3 amino acid sequence together with its V-gene family, and reads without a unique V-gene family were excluded. A later analysis removed 500 to 650 highly shared, low-generation-probability nucleotide sequences to deal with suspected cross-contamination and a sequencing artifact. A later analysis calculated a clonal expansion index for each public chain from normalized within-repertoire ranks of inferred template counts. A later analysis computed generation probabilities with a VDJ recombination model fitted to out-of-frame rearrangements, and checked the results against IGoR. In a later analysis, TCR-TCR, TCR-HLA and TCR-CMV co-occurrence was scored with hypergeometric tests, and a repertoire-size bias correction was applied to TCR pairs. A later analysis estimated false discovery rates by permuting HLA or CMV assignments 20 times. In a later analysis, co-occurring TCRs were grouped using DBSCAN, and TCRdist sequence similarity was added for clustering within HLA-allele-positive subsets. Repertoires with fewer than 30,000 or more than 120,000 public chains were left out of co-occurrence clustering, as were five repertoires with anomalous nucleotide sharing. Not all clones reach the TCRdb copy of this immuneACCESS table, which keeps in-frame sequences only. Checked studies attribute under half of the gap to unresolved V genes and leave the rest unexplained. D and trimming were read from the DNA, whereas the V and J calls and clone size are those reported in that table. The sample table records 95,000 to 150,000 clones; around three quarters of these occur just once. Approximately 1.3% of the sample is taken by the ten largest.

Summary of the overall study and its limitations: Because HLA typing was missing for some donors at each locus, association tests included only the typed subset. A few of the identified cytomegalovirus-associated TCR beta chains were confirmed in vitro to be specific for cytomegalovirus antigens. In this cohort, only TCR beta chains were sequenced, and detectable features were limited by the absence of alpha or paired-chain data. Linkage disequilibrium might explain the correlated functional status among segregating V segments, but an unknown experimental factor could not be ruled out. In the study, approximately 150 TCR beta chains were listed as associated with cytomegalovirus. In a later analysis, HLA-associated TCR beta chains showed more clonal expansion and lower generation probabilities than non-associated chains that were equally common. In a later genetic analysis, a missense DCLRE1C variant was associated with V-gene and J-gene trimming of TCR beta chains, and the association was replicated in an independent cohort. Presence/absence analyses assumed roughly uniform sequencing depth across donors, an assumption that may not hold. In both the original and validation cohorts, the classifier was reported to diagnose cytomegalovirus status with high specificity and sensitivity. CMV serostatus was the only immune exposure information available for the cohort. An earlier analysis of some 560 of the donors showed that most TCR beta V segments appeared in productive rearrangements either about 90% or about 30% of the time, which broadly matched IMGT annotations. In a later analysis, most CMV-associated TCR beta chains were found to appear HLA-restricted, with HLA associations seemingly driven largely by CMV exposure. A further reported finding was that TCR beta sequences accurately predicted the HLA-A and HLA-B alleles for most subjects in the first cohort. A later analysis associated 16,951 TCR beta sequences with specific HLA alleles at a false discovery rate of 0.05. Because counts were too low, 15 to 20 rarely observed V segments, including chromosome 9 orphons, were excluded from the earlier analysis of 500 to 700 of the donors. The authors suggested that the approach could potentially be generalized to other disease states and immunological phenotypes. Strong co-occurrence of HLA alleles, especially DR and DQ, made assigning TCR associations to individual alleles difficult. A later analysis found that TCR association rates varied across HLA loci, with DRB1 alleles showing the most associated TCRs and HLA-C alleles the fewest. While some public TCRs were present in many individuals, most TCR sequences turned up only very rarely across donors. In a later analysis, several top co-occurrence clusters were reported to appear linked to parvovirus B19, influenza, CMV and Epstein-Barr virus. A cluster of highly shared sequence variants was judged likely to represent a technical artifact of the sequencing pipeline. A later genetic analysis reported fewer N-insertions in productive TCRs among donors in an Asian-associated ancestry cluster than the 666-donor mean.

The clonotype was recovered from a female donor in good health and CMV-seronegative. Sequenced input: PBMCs.

The CDR3 amino acid sequence is: CAWSRWAGFTYEQYF. The sequenced DNA: TGTGCCTGGAGTAGATGGGCAGGGTTTACCTACGAGCAGTACTTC. The rearrangement joined TRBV30 to TRBJ2-7, and the D gene may be TRBD1, 5 bases matching. Trimming costs V 2 bases and J 2 bases, and their ends lie 16 bases apart. CDR1 and CDR2 were assigned from the germline V gene (reference sequence) as GTSNPN and SVGIG. The CDR3 has 15 amino acids, counting the end cysteine and phenylalanine. Only the CDR3 DNA is retained, 45 bases long and in frame from the first base.